Each of the 21 T cell receptor beta chains below was sequenced from the same sample in a study of identical twins. TCRdb independently ran MiXCR on the 5' RACE reads; one entry per CDR3 protein. The sample lists about 520,000 distinct CDR3 sequences; about 20% were seen once. These data also formed part of another study, on T cells expressing NK-cell markers.

The sample comprised CD4+ T cells sorted from blood. These receptors were obtained from a woman under 30 in good health.

The gene calls are TRBV12-3 or TRBV12-4 and TRBJ2-1; D possibly matches TRBD1 or TRBD2 (5 bases each). V was pared by 6 bases and J by 13 bases, with 25 bases between. This CDR3 contains 15 residues. CDR3 residues: CASSIPGTPLPAQFF. The CDR3 bases are TGTGCCAGCAGCATTCCCGGGACCCCACTCCCTGCCCAGTTCTTC.

This clonotype was found a few times. This chain uses TRBV4-2 with TRBJ2-4; tentatively, D is TRBD1 or TRBD2 (6 bases each). CDR3 length: 14 amino acids. Germline V CDR1 and CDR2: LGHNA, YNFKEQ. V lost 5 bases to trimming and J lost 4 bases, with 12 bases between them. CDR3 DNA: TGTGCCAGCAGCTCAGGAGGGGGGAAAAACATTCAGTACTTC. As protein: CASSSGGGKNIQYF.

This clonotype showed up just a few times. The chain carries TRBV6-5 and TRBJ2-1, with D hard to call. The CDR3 runs to 13 residues. Trimming removed 4 bases at V and 6 bases at J, with 10 bases between. Germline V lookup: CDR1 MNHEY, CDR2 SVGAGI. CDR3 residues: CASSWTLSNEQFF. The CDR3 nucleotides are TGTGCCAGCAGTTGGACCCTGTCCAATGAGCAGTTCTTC.

The V gene is TRBV3-1, the J gene TRBJ1-2; the D is unclear. The CDR3 is 13 amino acids. Deletions cut 0 bases from V and 8 bases from J, with 10 bases between. CDR1 is LGHDT, CDR2 YNNKEL, per germline (reference sequence). This chain's CDR3 is CASSQDWGGGYTF. CDR3 DNA: TGTGCCAGCAGCCAAGACTGGGGTGGGGGCTACACCTTC.

This clonotype was detected ten times or more. The chain links TRBV12-3 or TRBV12-4 to TRBJ1-5, with D tentatively TRBD1 (6 bases). With 2 bases removed from V and 6 bases from J, the gap between germline ends came to 8 bases. The CDR3 totals 13 residues. This chain's CDR3 is CASSLSTGQPQHF. The CDR3 DNA is TGTGCCAGCAGTTTATCGACAGGTCAGCCCCAGCATTTT.

This chain connects TRBV12-3 or TRBV12-4 to TRBJ2-2, with TRBD2 identical over 7 bases. The CDR3 contains 17 residues. The V gene end was trimmed by 5 bases and the J gene end by 4 bases; junction bases not matched to a gene: 13. This CDR3 is CASSTPRTSASTGELFF. The CDR3 DNA reads as TGTGCCAGCAGTACCCCGAGGACTAGTGCTTCCACCGGGGAGCTGTTTTTT.

The chain is built from TRBV5-1 and TRBJ2-7; possible D gene TRBD1, 5 bases. Looked up from germline, CDR1 is SGHRS and CDR2 is YFSETQ. Trimming cost V 4 bases and J 6 bases, with 23 bases left between them. The CDR3 extends over 16 amino acids. The CDR3 nucleotides read TGCGCCAGCAGCACCCAACCTCAGGGATCGACGGCCGAGCAGTACTTC. It translates to CASSTQPQGSTAEQYF.

There are a few counts of this clonotype. The chain joins TRBV11-2 to TRBJ2-6; possibly TRBD1 for D (5 bases). There are 18 residues in the CDR3. The V and J ends lost 5 bases and 0 bases respectively, with 17 bases between them. Germline V gene sequence: CDR1 SGHAT, CDR2 FQNNGV. CDR3 protein: CASSRQGRARSGANVLTF. CDR3 nucleotides: TGTGCCAGCAGCCGTCAGGGTAGGGCCCGCTCTGGGGCCAACGTCCTGACTTTC.

The rearrangement links TRBV20-1 to TRBJ2-1; D could derive from TRBD1 or TRBD2 (6 bases each). Germline V gives CDR1 DFQATT, CDR2 SNEGSKA (reference sequence). V lost 1 base and J 4 bases, leaving 14 bases between the germline ends. The CDR3 is made up of 15 amino acids. The CDR3 loop reads CSARAVRGHYNEQFF. In DNA form, the CDR3 reads TGCAGTGCTAGAGCTGTGCGGGGACATTACAATGAGCAGTTCTTC.

V usage is TRBV7-9 and J usage is TRBJ2-1, with 7 nucleotides matching TRBD2. The germline V gene has CDR1 SEHNR and CDR2 FQNEAQ (reference sequence). The CDR3 has 16 amino acids. V shed 3 bases and J 7 bases; nucleotides not matched to a gene: 12. The CDR3 DNA follows: TGTGCCAGCAGCTTCCCGGGGCGGGAGCAAATGAATGAGCAGTTCTTC. It codes for CASSFPGREQMNEQFF.

V gene TRBV5-5 combines with J gene TRBJ2-7; maybe TRBD1 (6 bases). Germline assignment: CDR1 SGHKS and CDR2 YYEKEE (reference sequence). The CDR3 is 16 amino acids. Deletions cut 0 bases from V and 3 bases from J, with 16 bases between. CDR3 in amino acids: CASSLGAPGENYEQYF. CDR3 nucleotide sequence: TGTGCCAGCAGCTTGGGAGCCCCAGGGGAAAACTACGAGCAGTACTTC.

This clonotype was seen at least ten times. The V and J genes are TRBV10-3 and TRBJ1-1; no clear D. The CDR3 runs to 13 residues. Trimming left V 10 bases short and J 4 bases short, with 16 bases between. Germline V gives CDR1 ENHRY, CDR2 SYGVKD. The CDR3 reads CATHGREGTEAFF. CDR3 in DNA: TGTGCCACCCATGGGAGGGAAGGCACTGAAGCTTTCTTT.

The DNA for the CDR3 is TGCGCCAGCAGCTGGGGGGCTTCACCCCAGGTCTTTTACTTC. Its translation is CASSWGASPQVFYF. The chain is built from TRBV5-1 and TRBJ2-5; D possibly uses TRBD1 or TRBD2 (6 bases each). Trimming cost V 3 bases and J 14 bases, with 23 bases left between them. Germline lookup yields CDR1 SGHRS and CDR2 YFSETQ. The CDR3 consists of 14 residues.

In its sample, this clonotype was seen many times. The genes are TRBV5-8 and TRBJ1-4, with unresolved D. This CDR3 spans 16 amino acids. Trimming pared 0 bases from V and 0 bases from J, leaving 9 bases between. Germline-derived CDR1 and CDR2 are SGHTS and YDEGEE. The DNA of the CDR3 is TGTGCCAGCAGCTTGGCGGTGACCTCAACTAATGAAAAACTGTTTTTT. This translates into CASSLAVTSTNEKLFF.

The chain is built from TRBV15 and TRBJ2-7; 7 positions match TRBD2. CDR1 LNHNV and CDR2 YYDKDF come from the germline V gene (reference sequence). The CDR3 has 16 amino acids. V trimming: 3 bases; J trimming: 8 bases; junction bases outside the gene matches: 16. In DNA form, the CDR3 reads TGTGCCACCAGCAGTGGGGGGGTTTCGCAAAGATTACAGCAGTACTTC. This translates into CATSSGGVSQRLQQYF.

This chain joins TRBV4-3 and TRBJ2-3, with unresolved D. Germline values: CDR1 LGHNA, CDR2 YSLEER. The V and J ends lost 0 bases and 3 bases respectively, with 7 bases between them. This CDR3 has 14 residues. DNA for the CDR3: TGCGCCAGCAGCCAAGAGAAACTTACAGATACGCAGTATTTT. This gives the protein CASSQEKLTDTQYF.

This clonotype came up a few times. V is TRBV20-1 and J is TRBJ2-2; 11 bases line up with TRBD2. Per germline, CDR1 DFQATT and CDR2 SNEGSKA (reference sequence). After removal of 6 bases from V and 6 bases from J, the junction contained 3 bases not matched to a gene. This CDR3 comprises 13 residues. The CDR3 nucleotides read TGCAGTGCCTATAGCGGGAGGGCCGGGGAGCTGTTTTTT. Encoded protein: CSAYSGRAGELFF.

The chain uses TRBV7-6 and TRBJ2-1; unclear D gene. CDR1 SGHVS and CDR2 FNYEAQ come from the germline V gene. This CDR3 is 14 amino acids long. The V and J ends lost 2 bases and 9 bases respectively, with 14 bases between them. CDR3 in DNA: TGTGCCAGCAGCTTAACGAGTGGTTTCCCTGAGCAGTTCTTC. The encoded protein is CASSLTSGFPEQFF.

The chain couples TRBV10-3 to TRBJ1-2, with 9 bases lining up with TRBD1. The CDR3 covers 14 residues. With V trimmed by 2 bases and J by 8 bases, 6 bases remained unmatched. Germline-derived CDR1 and CDR2 are ENHRY and SYGVKD. As DNA, the CDR3 is TGTGCCATCAGTGAGGCGGGACAGGGATTCGGCTACACCTTC. Its translation: CAISEAGQGFGYTF.

This sequence joins TRBV6-1 and TRBJ2-7; the match to TRBD2 covers 12 bases. CDR3 size: 14 residues. Germline V gives CDR1 MNHNS, CDR2 SASEGT. V was clipped by 7 bases and J by 3 bases; unmatched bases: 4. The CDR3 coding sequence is TGTGCCAGCACCCGGACTAGCGGGATCTACGAGCAGTACTTC. Its protein is CASTRTSGIYEQYF.

V is TRBV4-3 and J is TRBJ2-3, with no clear D. The V gene lost 4 bases and the J gene lost 0 bases, with 20 bases spanning the gap. CDR3 size: 18 residues. CDR1 and CDR2 from the germline V gene are LGHNA and YSLEER. The CDR3 reads CASSPQRPSVTSTDTQYF. CDR3 DNA: TGCGCCAGCAGCCCCCAACGCCCGAGCGTTACTAGCACAGATACGCAGTATTTT.